This TCR beta chain was recorded in a study of identical twins. Study-level findings and limits: Twins showed weaker excess sharing in their beta out-of-frame sequences.

The ends were cut back, 0 bases at V and 5 bases at J, with 7 bases in the middle. Germline-derived CDR1 and CDR2 are SGDLS and YYNGEE. CDR3 size: 13 residues. All donors were healthy Caucasians. Note on this clonotype: The target antigen is unknown.

Unique molecular identifiers were present on the cDNA, and a universal primer site came from template switching. TCRdb re-called the 5' RACE reads with MiXCR, one entry per CDR3 protein. The table shows approximately 890,000 distinct CDR3 sequences, with 10% to 15% occurring only once. The same specimen was also included in a second study, on yellow fever vaccine responses in identical twins. That paper states: Each twin's T cell response to the vaccine was reported to look partly convergent and partly personalized.

The receptor comes from a woman aged 18-30 years in good health. The chain combines TRBV9 with TRBJ2-3, with unresolved D. Input material: PBMCs. In DNA, the CDR3 is TGTGCCAGCAGCGTAGTTGCCGGAGATACGCAGTATTTT. Translating it yields CASSVVAGDTQYF.